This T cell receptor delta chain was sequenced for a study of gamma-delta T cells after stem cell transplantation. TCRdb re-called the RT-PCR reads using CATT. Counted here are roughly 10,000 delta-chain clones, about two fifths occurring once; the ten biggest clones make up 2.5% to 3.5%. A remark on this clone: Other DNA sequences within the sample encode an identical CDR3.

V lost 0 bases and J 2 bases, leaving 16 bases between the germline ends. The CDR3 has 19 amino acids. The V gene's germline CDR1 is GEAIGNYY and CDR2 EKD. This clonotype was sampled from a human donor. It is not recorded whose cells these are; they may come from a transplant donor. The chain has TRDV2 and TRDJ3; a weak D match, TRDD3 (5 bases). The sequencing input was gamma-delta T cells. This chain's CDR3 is CACDTGGGLFTWDTRQMFF. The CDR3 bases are TGTGCCTGTGACACCGGGGGGGGCCTCTTTACCTGGGACACCCGACAGATGTTTTTC.